This is a list of T cell receptor beta chains from one sample in a study of cytomegalovirus exposure and HLA in healthy donors. The data were produced by immunoSEQ multiplex PCR, yet TCRdb's version contains in-frame clones alone and is incomplete. The sample table sets out approximately 130,000 clones. Sample: PBMCs. These receptor sequences come from a woman aged 55-69 years in good health and CMV-seronegative. Both conserved end residues are part of each CDR3. A D gene is named only where the DNA matches it firmly.

d_gene: NA
v_gene: TRBV30
j_gene: TRBJ1-5
CDR3nt: TGTGCCTGGAGTGTACGAGGGCGTCAGCCCCAGCATTTT
CDR3aa: CAWSVRGRQPQHF

d_gene: NA
v_gene: TRBV6-5
j_gene: TRBJ1-1
CDR3nt: TGTGCCAGCAGAATGTGGGGGCTCAACACTGAAGCTTTCTTT
CDR3aa: CASRMWGLNTEAFF

d_gene: NA
v_gene: TRBV6-5
j_gene: TRBJ2-7
CDR3nt: TGTGCCAGCAGTTACGGGGCAGGAAACTACGAGCAGTACTTC
CDR3aa: CASSYGAGNYEQYF

d_gene: NA
v_gene: TRBV4-2
j_gene: TRBJ2-7
CDR3nt: TGTGCCAGCAGCCTTGGTCCGAGACAGGAAGCCTACGAGCAGTACTTC
CDR3aa: CASSLGPRQEAYEQYF

d_gene: TRBD1
v_gene: TRBV30
j_gene: TRBJ1-5
CDR3nt: TGTGCCTGGAGGGGACAGGGGAATCAGCCCCAGCATTTT
CDR3aa: CAWRGQGNQPQHF

d_gene: NA
v_gene: TRBV2
j_gene: TRBJ2-7
CDR3nt: TGTGCCAGCAACGTAGCGAACCCCTACGAGCAGTACTTC
CDR3aa: CASNVANPYEQYF

d_gene: TRBD1
v_gene: TRBV11-2
j_gene: TRBJ2-7
CDR3nt: TGTGCCAGCAGCCCAGTTTATGGGACAGAGCCCTACGAGCAGTACTTC
CDR3aa: CASSPVYGTEPYEQYF

d_gene: TRBD2
v_gene: TRBV2
j_gene: TRBJ2-4
CDR3nt: TGTGCCAGCAGTGAAGGGGGGGGGAACATTCAGTACTTC
CDR3aa: CASSEGGGNIQYF

d_gene: NA
v_gene: TRBV4-1
j_gene: TRBJ2-7
CDR3nt: TGCGCCAGCAGCCAAGTACCGGGGGACGCCAACTACGAGCAGTACTTC
CDR3aa: CASSQVPGDANYEQYF

d_gene: NA
v_gene: TRBV7-9
j_gene: TRBJ1-1
CDR3nt: TGTGCCAGCAGCGGTGGGGGGGACGAGGGCACTGAAGCTTTCTTT
CDR3aa: CASSGGGDEGTEAFF

d_gene: NA
v_gene: TRBV21-1
j_gene: TRBJ2-7
CDR3nt: TGTGCCAGCAGCAAAATTGGGACAGGGCACTCCTACGAGCAGTACTTC
CDR3aa: CASSKIGTGHSYEQYF

d_gene: NA
v_gene: TRBV28
j_gene: TRBJ2-7
CDR3nt: TGTGCCAGCAAGGGGGGGCTCTCCTACGAGCAGTACTTC
CDR3aa: CASKGGLSYEQYF

d_gene: NA
v_gene: TRBV29-1
j_gene: TRBJ1-6
CDR3nt: TGCAGCGTTGCTTCAGGGCCGAATTCACCCCTCCACTTT
CDR3aa: CSVASGPNSPLHF

d_gene: TRBD2
v_gene: TRBV7-9
j_gene: TRBJ2-3
CDR3nt: TGTGCCAGCAGCACGAAGGGACTAGCCACAGATACGCAGTATTTT
CDR3aa: CASSTKGLATDTQYF

d_gene: NA
v_gene: TRBV9
j_gene: TRBJ1-5
CDR3nt: TGTGCCAGCAGCGTTGGGAGTAGCAATCAGCCCCAGCATTTT
CDR3aa: CASSVGSSNQPQHF

d_gene: NA
v_gene: TRBV5-4
j_gene: TRBJ2-5
CDR3nt: TGTGCCAGCAGCTTGGGCCTAGGGGGCCGGGAGGAGACCCAGTACTTC
CDR3aa: CASSLGLGGREETQYF

d_gene: TRBD1
v_gene: TRBV15
j_gene: TRBJ2-1
CDR3nt: TGTGCCACAGCCGTCCAGGGGGCGAGCCTCAATGAGCAGTTCTTC
CDR3aa: CATAVQGASLNEQFF

d_gene: NA
v_gene: TRBV19
j_gene: TRBJ2-1
CDR3nt: TGTGCCAGTACCGTGACAGTGACCTACAATGAGCAGTTCTTC
CDR3aa: CASTVTVTYNEQFF

d_gene: TRBD1
v_gene: TRBV5-5
j_gene: TRBJ1-5
CDR3nt: TGTGCCAGCAGCCAGGGACAGGGAGGGCAGCCCCAGCATTTT
CDR3aa: CASSQGQGGQPQHF

d_gene: NA
v_gene: TRBV18
j_gene: TRBJ2-3
CDR3nt: TGTGCCAGCTCACCCGGACAGGGAGGGGCAGATACGCAGTATTTT
CDR3aa: CASSPGQGGADTQYF

d_gene: TRBD2
v_gene: TRBV5-8
j_gene: TRBJ2-2
CDR3nt: TGTGCCAGCAGCTTGGGACTAGCGGGGGGCACCGGGGAGCTGTTTTTT
CDR3aa: CASSLGLAGGTGELFF

d_gene: TRBD2
v_gene: TRBV14
j_gene: TRBJ2-7
CDR3nt: TGTGCCAGCAACAGTTTCTGGACTAGCGGGTCCTACGAGCAGTACTTC
CDR3aa: CASNSFWTSGSYEQYF

d_gene: TRBD1
v_gene: TRBV29-1
j_gene: TRBJ2-7
CDR3nt: TGCAGCGGGGGACAGGGTGACGAGCAGTACTTC
CDR3aa: CSGGQGDEQYF

d_gene: TRBD2
v_gene: TRBV5-1
j_gene: TRBJ2-1
CDR3nt: TGCGCCAGCAGCATGACTAGCGGTTCCTACAATGAGCAGTTCTTC
CDR3aa: CASSMTSGSYNEQFF

d_gene: TRBD2
v_gene: TRBV27
j_gene: TRBJ2-1
CDR3nt: TGTGCCAGCAGTTTTAGGGTTGGAGGGACTAGCGGGAGGAATGAGCAGTTCTTC
CDR3aa: CASSFRVGGTSGRNEQFF

d_gene: TRBD2
v_gene: TRBV11-2
j_gene: TRBJ2-7
CDR3nt: TGTGCCAGCAGCCGGACTAGCGGAGTATACGAGCAGTACTTC
CDR3aa: CASSRTSGVYEQYF

d_gene: NA
v_gene: TRBV19
j_gene: TRBJ1-1
CDR3nt: TGTGCCAGTAGTACAGGGTACACTGAAGCTTTCTTT
CDR3aa: CASSTGYTEAFF

d_gene: TRBD1
v_gene: TRBV7-3
j_gene: TRBJ2-1
CDR3nt: TGTGCCAGCAGCTTCGACAGGGGCAATGAGCAGTTCTTC
CDR3aa: CASSFDRGNEQFF

d_gene: TRBD1
v_gene: TRBV29-1
j_gene: TRBJ1-5
CDR3nt: TGCAGCGTAACCTTCAGAGCGGGGACAGGGGGAAATCAGCCCCAGCATTTT
CDR3aa: CSVTFRAGTGGNQPQHF

d_gene: TRBD2
v_gene: TRBV28
j_gene: TRBJ2-7
CDR3nt: TGTGCCAGCAGTTTATTTTCTAGCGGGGCTACAGAGCAGTACTTC
CDR3aa: CASSLFSSGATEQYF

d_gene: TRBD1
v_gene: TRBV5-1
j_gene: TRBJ1-1
CDR3nt: TGCGCCAGCAGCTTAATGGCGGGACAGAGCATGAACACTGAAGCTTTCTTT
CDR3aa: CASSLMAGQSMNTEAFF

d_gene: TRBD2
v_gene: TRBV9
j_gene: TRBJ2-1
CDR3nt: TGTGCCAGCAGCGTAGTTTTAGCGGGGGGGCCGGAGGAGCAGTTCTTC
CDR3aa: CASSVVLAGGPEEQFF

d_gene: TRBD1
v_gene: TRBV6-5
j_gene: TRBJ1-2
CDR3nt: TGTGCCAGCAGTTACTCGAGCCAGGGGGCCTATGGCTACACCTTC
CDR3aa: CASSYSSQGAYGYTF

d_gene: NA
v_gene: TRBV10-3
j_gene: TRBJ2-5
CDR3nt: TGTGCCATCAGTGAGTCGCAGGAGACCCAGTACTTC
CDR3aa: CAISESQETQYF

d_gene: TRBD1
v_gene: TRBV11-2
j_gene: TRBJ2-7
CDR3nt: TGTGCCAGCAGCCGGGGACAGGGAGTTGGCGAGCAGTACTTC
CDR3aa: CASSRGQGVGEQYF

d_gene: TRBD2
v_gene: TRBV5-1
j_gene: TRBJ2-1
CDR3nt: TGCGCCAGCAGCTTGGGGGTAACGGGGGGGACTGGGCATGAGCAGTTCTTC
CDR3aa: CASSLGVTGGTGHEQFF

d_gene: NA
v_gene: TRBV4-1
j_gene: TRBJ1-2
CDR3nt: TGCGCCAGCAGCTCCACTGAGGGGGTGGGCTACACCTTC
CDR3aa: CASSSTEGVGYTF

d_gene: TRBD1
v_gene: TRBV29-1
j_gene: TRBJ2-5
CDR3nt: TGCAGCGTTGACAGGGGGAAGGGGCAAGAGACCCAGTACTTC
CDR3aa: CSVDRGKGQETQYF

d_gene: NA
v_gene: TRBV28
j_gene: TRBJ2-7
CDR3nt: TGTGCCAGCAGTTTATACGCGGGGCGGCTCTACGAGCAGTACTTC
CDR3aa: CASSLYAGRLYEQYF

d_gene: NA
v_gene: TRBV2
j_gene: TRBJ2-5
CDR3nt: TGTGCCAGCAGTGTCCTACAGGGTCAAGAGACCCAGTACTTC
CDR3aa: CASSVLQGQETQYF

d_gene: TRBD2
v_gene: TRBV19
j_gene: TRBJ2-7
CDR3nt: TGTGCCAGCACCCCAACGGGGTCTAGCGGGGCAAAGCAGTACTTC
CDR3aa: CASTPTGSSGAKQYF

d_gene: TRBD2
v_gene: TRBV5-1
j_gene: TRBJ2-7
CDR3nt: TGCGCCAGCAGCACGCTAGCGGGAGGATTACAGTACTTC
CDR3aa: CASSTLAGGLQYF